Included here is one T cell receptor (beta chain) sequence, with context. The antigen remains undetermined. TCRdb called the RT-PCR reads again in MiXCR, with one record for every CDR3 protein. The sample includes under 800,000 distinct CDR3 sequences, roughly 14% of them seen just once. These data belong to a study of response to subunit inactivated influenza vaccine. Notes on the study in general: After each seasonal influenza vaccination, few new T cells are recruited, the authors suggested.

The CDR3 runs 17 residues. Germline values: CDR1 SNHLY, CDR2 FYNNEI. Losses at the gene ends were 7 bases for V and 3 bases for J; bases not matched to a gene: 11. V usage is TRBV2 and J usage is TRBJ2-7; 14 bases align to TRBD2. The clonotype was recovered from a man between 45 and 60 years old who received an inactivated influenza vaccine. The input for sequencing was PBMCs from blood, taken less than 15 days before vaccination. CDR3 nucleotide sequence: TGTGCCAGCACTTTGACCGGGACTAGCGGGAGTATCTACGAGCAGTACTTC. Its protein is CASTLTGTSGSIYEQYF.